The 27 T cell receptor beta chains below all came from one sample that was sequenced in a study of blood T cell repertoires in COVID-19. The protocol was immunoSEQ multiplex PCR, while the TCRdb copy is restricted to in-frame clones and leaves out a portion. The data hold tens of thousands of clones, with 80% observed a single time. The specimen was peripheral blood. The receptors shown here come from a woman of 80 years or more with acute or convalescent COVID-19.

This clone was seen repeatedly, ten times or more. V usage is TRBV6-6 and J usage is TRBJ2-7; tentatively, D is TRBD1 (6 bases). Trimming pared 6 bases from V and 4 bases from J, leaving 16 bases between. Germline V gene lookup returns CDR1 MNHNY and CDR2 SVGAGI (reference sequence). The CDR3 runs 14 residues. This CDR3 reads CASRPQRGWYEQYF. CDR3 DNA: TGTGCCAGCAGACCACAGAGGGGGTGGTACGAGCAGTACTTC.

The chain employs TRBV2 and TRBJ1-5; D unresolved. The CDR3 contains 15 residues. Germline V gene lookup returns CDR1 SNHLY and CDR2 FYNNEI. V was trimmed by 6 bases and J by 1 base, leaving 13 bases between them. CDR3 DNA: TGTGCCAGCAGGAGGGAGGGTTCAAGCAATCAGCCCCAGCATTTT. Its protein product is CASRREGSSNQPQHF.

This sequence joins TRBV5-5 and TRBJ1-2; tentatively, D is TRBD1 (5 bases). CDR1 SGHKS and CDR2 YYEKEE come from the germline V gene (reference sequence). This CDR3 is built from 13 residues. Between the trimmed V and J ends, which lost 1 base and 6 bases, there was a span of 10 bases. The CDR3: CASSLLGVNGYTF. The CDR3 DNA sequence: TGTGCCAGCAGCTTGTTAGGGGTGAATGGCTACACCTTC.

CDR3 region: CASSQALAGVGEQFF. The DNA for the CDR3 is TGTGCCAGCAGCCAGGCACTAGCGGGAGTAGGGGAGCAGTTCTTC. V is TRBV3-1 (or the pseudogene TRBV3-2) and J is TRBJ2-1; 11 bases match TRBD2. The CDR3 has 15 amino acids. V trimming: 3 bases; J trimming: 10 bases; junction bases outside the gene matches: 8. Looked up from germline, CDR1 is LGHDT and CDR2 is YNNKEL (reference sequence).

This clone was observed many times. The chain joins TRBV6-5 to TRBJ2-3; TRBD2 is a possible D gene (7 bases). CDR3 length equals 13 residues. The ends were cut back, 6 bases at V and 7 bases at J, with 14 bases in the middle. The germline gives CDR1 MNHEY, CDR2 SVGAGI. CDR3 sequence reads: CASRPGGAYTQYF. CDR3 nucleotides: TGTGCCAGCAGACCTGGGGGGGCATATACGCAGTATTTT.

J is TRBJ2-5 and V is TRBV29-1; 9 bases are a match to TRBD2. The CDR3 consists of 15 residues. Trimming removed 5 bases from V and 4 bases from J; junction bases left unmatched: 11. Germline CDR1 and CDR2: SQVTM and ANQGSEA. The CDR3 sequence is CSVTLGGLAGETQYF. In DNA form, the CDR3 reads TGCAGCGTTACATTGGGGGGACTAGCTGGAGAGACCCAGTACTTC.

The gene calls are TRBV7-9 and TRBJ2-1; 10 nucleotides align to TRBD2. This CDR3 spans 17 amino acids. V lost 1 base to trimming and J lost 2 bases; unmatched junction nucleotides: 5. Looked up from germline, CDR1 is SEHNR and CDR2 is FQNEAQ (reference sequence). The CDR3 nucleotides are TGTGCCAGCAGCTTAGATTGGACTAGCGGTACCTACAATGAGCAGTTCTTC. This codes for CASSLDWTSGTYNEQFF.

This clone has only a few counts. This sequence joins TRBV18 and TRBJ2-7, with D perhaps matching TRBD2 (5 bases). The germline V gene has CDR1 KGHSH and CDR2 LQKENI. This CDR3 has 14 amino acids. Trimming removed 3 bases from V and 3 bases from J, with 12 bases in between. The CDR3 protein is CASSPGAAGYEQYF. As DNA, the CDR3 is TGTGCCAGCTCACCGGGAGCGGCGGGCTACGAGCAGTACTTC.

The chain employs TRBV27 and TRBJ2-4; D is unresolved. CDR1 and CDR2 (germline): MNHEY, SMNVEV (reference sequence). Between the trimmed V and J ends, which lost 10 bases and 0 bases, there was a span of 10 bases. The CDR3 covers 13 residues. CDR3 loop: CATPPLAKNIQYF. The DNA for the CDR3 is TGTGCCACCCCCCCTTTAGCCAAAAACATTCAGTACTTC.

This chain joins TRBV7-9 and TRBJ1-5; D unresolved. Germline CDR1 and CDR2: SEHNR and FQNEAQ (reference sequence). Trimming removed 5 bases at V and 6 bases at J, with 17 bases between. The CDR3 length is 15 residues. The CDR3 bases are TGTGCCAGCAGCCATTCGATAGGGAGACCTCAGCCCCAGCATTTT. It is translated as CASSHSIGRPQPQHF.

The rearrangement uses TRBV15 and TRBJ2-7, with 7 bases aligning to TRBD1. Unmatched junction bases numbered 6, after V lost 2 bases and J lost 2 bases. There are 15 residues in the CDR3. CDR1 LNHNV and CDR2 YYDKDF come from the germline V gene (reference sequence). CDR3 DNA sequence: TGTGCCACCAGCAGAAGCCGGACAGGAACCTACGAGCAGTACTTC. It is translated as CATSRSRTGTYEQYF.

The chain recombines TRBV6-5 with TRBJ1-4; 8 nucleotides line up with TRBD1. Germline V CDR1 and CDR2: MNHEY, SVGAGI. Germline trimming cut 5 bases from V and 8 bases from J; bases unmatched to any gene: 7. The CDR3 length is 14 residues. The CDR3 here is CASSQDRAGEKLFF. The CDR3, as DNA: TGTGCCAGCAGTCAGGACAGGGCGGGAGAAAAACTGTTTTTT.

This rearrangement joins TRBV5-5 to TRBJ1-2; TRBD1 matches 7 bases. Trimming removed 0 bases from V and 2 bases from J; junction bases left unmatched: 4. The CDR3 covers 15 residues. Germline values: CDR1 SGHKS, CDR2 YYEKEE (reference sequence). CDR3 sequence (DNA): TGTGCCAGCAGCTTGGATCCAGGGGGAAACTATGGCTACACCTTC. Amino acid sequence: CASSLDPGGNYGYTF.

The chain is built from TRBV9 and TRBJ2-3, with 10 bases lining up with TRBD2. Germline loops: CDR1 SGDLS, CDR2 YYNGEE. This CDR3 contains 15 residues. The J segment lost 4 bases and the V segment lost 2 bases, leaving 4 bases of the junction unmatched. This chain's CDR3 is CASSVGTSVSDTQYF. The CDR3 DNA follows: TGTGCCAGCAGCGTCGGGACTAGCGTATCAGATACGCAGTATTTT.

The chain has TRBV14 and TRBJ1-1; D is ambiguous. This CDR3 contains 13 residues. CDR1 and CDR2 (germline): SGHDN, FVKESK. Trimming took off 4 bases at V and 3 bases at J, with 9 bases between the two ends. For the CDR3, the DNA is TGTGCCAGCAGCCCTAGGATGGACACTGAAGCTTTCTTT. This codes for CASSPRMDTEAFF.

The rearrangement uses TRBV30 and TRBJ2-1; D gene ambiguous. The V end lost 2 bases, the J end lost 0 bases, and 8 bases lay between the germline ends. The CDR3 is 14 amino acids. CDR1 and CDR2 from the germline V gene are GTSNPN and SVGIG (reference sequence). CDR3 coding DNA: TGTGCCTGGAGTCCTCCTTACTCCTACAATGAGCAGTTCTTC. Translation: CAWSPPYSYNEQFF.

V and J are TRBV30 and TRBJ1-4; TRBD1 aligns across 7 bases. The CDR3 is made up of 14 amino acids. Germline V gene sequence: CDR1 GTSNPN, CDR2 SVGIG (reference sequence). Trimming at V came to 2 bases and at J to 8 bases, leaving 8 bases not matched to a gene. The CDR3 loop reads CAWSSDRVGEKLFF. DNA for the CDR3: TGTGCCTGGAGTTCCGACAGGGTGGGAGAAAAACTGTTTTTT.

This clone has just a few counts. This rearrangement joins TRBV18 to TRBJ2-5; unclear D gene. V lost 3 bases and J lost 1, with 6 bases in between. The CDR3 extends over 13 amino acids. Per germline, CDR1 KGHSH and CDR2 LQKENI. The CDR3 sequence: CASSPQIQETQYF. In DNA form, the CDR3 reads TGTGCCAGCTCACCGCAGATCCAAGAGACCCAGTACTTC. Together with reference TRBV18 and TRBJ2-5, the CDR3 gives the full variable domain: NAGVMQNPRHLVRRRGQEARLRCSPMKGHSHVYWYRQLPEEGLKFMVYLQKENIIDESGMPKERFSAEFPKEGPSILRIQQVVRGDSAAYFCASSPQIQETQYFGPGTRLLVL.

The chain employs TRBV7-2 and TRBJ2-5; D gene unclear. CDR1 is SGHTA, CDR2 FQGNSA, per germline. The CDR3 extends over 13 amino acids. V was shortened by 2 bases and J by 0 bases, with 4 bases between the two germline ends. The CDR3 protein is CASSLTYQETQYF. CDR3 sequence (DNA): TGTGCCAGCAGCTTAACTTACCAAGAGACCCAGTACTTC.

V is TRBV15 and J is TRBJ2-2; D might be TRBD2 (5 bases). This CDR3 contains 15 residues. V lost 4 bases and J 1 base, leaving 10 bases between the germline ends. Germline V gene sequence: CDR1 LNHNV, CDR2 YYDKDF (reference sequence). The CDR3 coding sequence is TGTGCCACCAGCATGGATCGGGGGAACACCGGGGAGCTGTTTTTT. Translation: CATSMDRGNTGELFF.

The rearrangement links TRBV7-8 to TRBJ1-5, with 7 bases fitting TRBD1. The junction had 4 bases not matched to a gene; V was cut back by 3 bases and J by 5 bases. Germline assignment: CDR1 SGHVS and CDR2 FQNEAQ. The CDR3 consists of 14 residues. CDR3 DNA: TGTGCCAGCAGCTTTAACAGGGGTGATCAGCCCCAGCATTTT. As protein: CASSFNRGDQPQHF.

V is TRBV19 and J is TRBJ2-5, with TRBD1 identical over 11 bases. This CDR3 is built from 15 residues. Trimming removed 4 bases from V and 2 bases from J; junction bases left unmatched: 3. CDR1 and CDR2 (germline): LNHDA, SQIVND (reference sequence). The CDR3 loop is CASSTGQGAQETQYF. Written as DNA, the CDR3 is TGTGCCAGTAGTACCGGACAGGGGGCTCAAGAGACCCAGTACTTC.

The chain has TRBV7-9 and TRBJ2-2; TRBD2 is a possible D gene (6 bases). The germline gives CDR1 SEHNR, CDR2 FQNEAQ (reference sequence). The germline V and J ends were trimmed by 5 bases and 4 bases, with 11 bases remaining between them. The length of the CDR3 is 14 residues. CDR3 in DNA: TGTGCCAGCAGCCTAGGAGGGCGCACCGGGGAGCTGTTTTTT. Translation: CASSLGGRTGELFF.

Concerning this clone: A junction end diverges from the germline sequence, so it may reflect a read error. The J gene is TRBJ2-1, the V gene TRBV5-1; unclear D gene. The CDR3 covers 11 residues. CDR1 is SGHRS, CDR2 YFSETQ, per germline. CDR3 nucleotide sequence: TGCGCCAGCAGCCTCTACTATGAGCAGTTCTTC. Its translation: CASSLYYEQFF.

This clone is labeled as large. The rearrangement uses TRBV3-1 (or the pseudogene TRBV3-2) and TRBJ1-2; D might be TRBD1 (6 bases). V gave up 4 bases and J gave up 4 bases, with 10 bases separating them. From germline, CDR1 is LGHDT and CDR2 YNNKEL (reference sequence). The CDR3 has 13 amino acids. CDR3 sequence reads: CASSPDSGYGYTF. In DNA form, the CDR3 reads TGTGCCAGCAGCCCGGACAGCGGCTATGGCTACACCTTC.

The rearrangement joins TRBV4-1 to TRBJ2-7; TRBD1 aligns across 10 bases. V lost 3 bases and J lost 4; bases outside the gene matches: 9. The CDR3 spans 16 residues. CDR1 and CDR2 from the germline V gene are MGHRA and YSYEKL. DNA of the CDR3: TGCGCCAGCAGCCACCTGGGACAGGGGAGGAAGTACGAGCAGTACTTC. Translation: CASSHLGQGRKYEQYF.

This sequence joins TRBV27 and TRBJ1-4, with a possible D match to TRBD1 (6 bases). The CDR3 is made up of 15 amino acids. The V gene lost 3 bases and the J gene lost 6 bases, with 14 bases spanning the gap. Germline values: CDR1 MNHEY, CDR2 SMNVEV (reference sequence). This CDR3 reads CASSFSRGRHEKLFF. CDR3 sequence (DNA): TGTGCCAGCAGTTTTAGCAGGGGCCGACATGAAAAACTGTTTTTT.